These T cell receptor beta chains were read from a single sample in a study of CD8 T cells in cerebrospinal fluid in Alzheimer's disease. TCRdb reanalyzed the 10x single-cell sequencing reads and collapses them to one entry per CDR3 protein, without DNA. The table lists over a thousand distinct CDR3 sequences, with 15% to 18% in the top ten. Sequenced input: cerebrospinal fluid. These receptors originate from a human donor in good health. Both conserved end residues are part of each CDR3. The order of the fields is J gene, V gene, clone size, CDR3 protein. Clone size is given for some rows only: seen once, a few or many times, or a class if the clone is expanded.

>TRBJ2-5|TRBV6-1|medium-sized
CASSPGQTQYF
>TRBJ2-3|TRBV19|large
CASSIRQYTDTQYF
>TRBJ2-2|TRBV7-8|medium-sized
CASSFGTNTGELFF
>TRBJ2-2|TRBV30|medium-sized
CAWSTAASIFTGELFF
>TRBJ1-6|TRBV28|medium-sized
CASSTHGRNNSPLHF
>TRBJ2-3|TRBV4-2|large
CASSPSTGSDSHLTDTQYF
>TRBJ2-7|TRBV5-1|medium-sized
CASSLNGEGGYEQYF
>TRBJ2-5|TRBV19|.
CASSRGLAGGGETQYF
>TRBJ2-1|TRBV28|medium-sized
CASSLLGRIYNEQFF
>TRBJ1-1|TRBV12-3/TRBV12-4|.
CASSTGTGAFF
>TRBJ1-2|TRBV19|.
CASRTGTGSQTGGYTF
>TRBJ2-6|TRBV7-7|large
CASSQDFAGANVLTF
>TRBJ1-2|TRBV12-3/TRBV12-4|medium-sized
CASRDSGGSNYGYTF
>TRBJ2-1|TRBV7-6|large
CASSRLVYNEQFF
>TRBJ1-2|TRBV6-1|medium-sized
CASSLDRGDGYTF
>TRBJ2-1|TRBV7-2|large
CASSLAGISYNEQFF
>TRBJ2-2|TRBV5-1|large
CASRASGSVGTGELFF
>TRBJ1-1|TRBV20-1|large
CSPIPPSWGTEAFF
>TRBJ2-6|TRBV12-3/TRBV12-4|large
CASSLRGSGANVLTF
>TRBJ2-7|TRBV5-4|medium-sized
CASSLEGLAGDEQYF
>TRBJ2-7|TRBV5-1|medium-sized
CASSLGTAEQYF
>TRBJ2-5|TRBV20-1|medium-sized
CSARVLPGQETQYF
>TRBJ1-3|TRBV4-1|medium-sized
CASSQAPGGGNTIYF
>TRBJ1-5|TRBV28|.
CASSFLGGQPQHF
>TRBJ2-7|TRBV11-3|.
CASSLTSGDYEQYF
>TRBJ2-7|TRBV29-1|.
CSVSTGRSYEQYF
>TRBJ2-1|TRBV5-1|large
CASSPTEAAGYNEQFF
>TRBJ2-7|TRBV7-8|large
CASSLGGVTYEQYF
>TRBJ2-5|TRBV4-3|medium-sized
CASSRDWDSGQETQYF